The 11 T cell receptor beta chains in this list originate from one sample, sequenced in a study of cytomegalovirus exposure and HLA in healthy donors. It was with 60 Vbeta and 13 Jbeta primers that the PCR ran. Sequencing used immunoSEQ multiplex PCR; TCRdb keeps in-frame clones, though not all of them. The top ten hold 5% to 6% of the sample, which has around 71,000 clones, about two thirds seen once. The material sequenced was PBMCs. Receptors were obtained from a man aged 30-40 years in good health and CMV-seropositive.

The chain combines TRBV7-9 with TRBJ1-6; TRBD1 matches 7 bases. V lost 5 bases to trimming and J lost 7 bases; unmatched junction nucleotides: 5. This CDR3 has 14 amino acids. Germline-derived CDR1 and CDR2 are SEHNR and FQNEAQ (reference sequence). The DNA of the CDR3 is TGTGCCAGCAGCCGGGGACAGAGCAATTCACCCCTCCACTTT. It is translated as CASSRGQSNSPLHF.

The J gene is TRBJ1-1, the V gene TRBV29-1; D is uncertain. This CDR3 contains 13 residues. The V end was cut by 8 bases, the J end by 5 bases, with 18 bases between. The germline V gene has CDR1 SQVTM and CDR2 ANQGSEA. CDR3 region: CSQMSHGGTEAFF. The CDR3 bases are TGCAGCCAGATGTCACATGGCGGGACTGAAGCTTTCTTT.

Only one count was recorded for this clone. The rearrangement joins TRBV2 to TRBJ2-5; 12 nucleotides align to TRBD2. Germline CDR1 is SNHLY and CDR2 is FYNNEI. V lost 3 bases and J lost 5; bases outside the gene matches: 4. The CDR3 consists of 15 residues. Here the CDR3 DNA reads TGTGCCAGCAGTGAGACTAGCGGGGGTCGTGAGACCCAGTACTTC. Translating gives CASSETSGGRETQYF.

The chain recombines TRBV28 with TRBJ2-1, with 8 bases aligning to TRBD2. The germline V gene encodes CDR1 MDHEN and CDR2 SYDVKM. The CDR3 is 18 residues long. With 1 base clipped from V and 4 bases from J, the junction kept 12 bases outside the gene matches. The CDR3: CASSLSREAGVRYNEQFF. The CDR3 DNA reads TGTGCCAGCAGTTTATCCCGAGAAGCGGGAGTGAGATACAATGAGCAGTTCTTC. The variable domain in full, with the rest retrieved from reference TRBV28 and TRBJ2-1, is DVKVTQSSRYLVKRTGEKVFLECVQDMDHENMFWYRQDPGLGLRLIYFSYDVKMKEKGDIPEGYSVSREKKERFSLILESASTNQTSMYLCASSLSREAGVRYNEQFFGPGTRLTVL.

This clone was picked up a small number of times. DNA of the CDR3: TGTGCCAGCAGCTTAGCGCTCGGCGGAAACACTGAAGCTTTCTTT. Its protein is CASSLALGGNTEAFF. The rearrangement joins TRBV7-9 to TRBJ1-1, with D uncertain. Germline CDR1 reads SEHNR; CDR2 reads FQNEAQ (reference sequence). The CDR3 is 15 residues long. Trimming removed 0 bases from V and 2 bases from J, with 10 bases in between.

V and J are TRBV11-2 and TRBJ1-1; D is unresolved. Per the germline V gene, CDR1 is SGHAT and CDR2 is FQNNGV. V was pared by 6 bases and J by 0 bases, with 23 bases between. The CDR3 is 18 residues long. CDR3 region: CASRPGGLRTRLNTEAFF. Here the CDR3 DNA reads TGTGCCAGCAGGCCCGGAGGTCTCCGAACTCGGCTGAACACTGAAGCTTTCTTT.

The V gene is TRBV7-9, the J gene TRBJ2-5; D is possibly TRBD1 (5 bases). Near its end, the DNA agrees better with TRBJ2-7, so the J call may be wrong. This CDR3 contains 13 residues. CDR1 and CDR2 (germline): SEHNR, FQNEAQ (reference sequence). The CDR3 region has the DNA TGTGCCAGCAGCTCCGCACAGGCCTACGAGCAGTACTTC. This translates into CASSSAQAYEQYF.

The gene calls are TRBV18 and TRBJ1-1; D ambiguous. Germline assignment: CDR1 KGHSH and CDR2 LQKENI. V was pared by 3 bases and J by 5 bases, with 19 bases between. The CDR3 totals 16 residues. As DNA, the CDR3 is TGTGCCAGCTCACCCGGACGGGGAGAAGGTTTAACTGAAGCTTTCTTT. This sequence encodes CASSPGRGEGLTEAFF.

On this clone itself: The same CDR3 also results from other DNA sequences found in this sample. The chain carries TRBV19 and TRBJ2-5, with TRBD2 identical over 10 bases. V was clipped by 9 bases and J by 5 bases; unmatched bases: 3. The CDR3 length is 12 residues. Germline values: CDR1 LNHDA, CDR2 SQIVND (reference sequence). The CDR3: CASRLAGETQYF. DNA of the CDR3: TGTGCCAGCAGACTAGCGGGCGAGACCCAGTACTTC.

In its sample, this clone was seen a few times. The chain is built from TRBV5-1 and TRBJ1-2; 11 bases map to TRBD1. V lost 4 bases to trimming and J lost 7 bases; unmatched junction nucleotides: 6. The V gene's germline CDR1 is SGHRS and CDR2 YFSETQ. This CDR3 spans 14 amino acids. DNA for the CDR3: TGCGCCAGCAGCGCGGGACAGGGGGAAGGTGGCTACACCTTC. It specifies CASSAGQGEGGYTF.

The V gene is TRBV2, the J gene TRBJ2-1; D not resolved. V was cut by 2 bases and J by 0 bases, with 5 bases left in between. The CDR3 has 14 amino acids. Germline CDR1 reads SNHLY; CDR2 reads FYNNEI. The CDR3 sequence: CASSELSSYNEQFF. In DNA form, the CDR3 reads TGTGCCAGCAGTGAACTGAGCTCCTACAATGAGCAGTTCTTC.